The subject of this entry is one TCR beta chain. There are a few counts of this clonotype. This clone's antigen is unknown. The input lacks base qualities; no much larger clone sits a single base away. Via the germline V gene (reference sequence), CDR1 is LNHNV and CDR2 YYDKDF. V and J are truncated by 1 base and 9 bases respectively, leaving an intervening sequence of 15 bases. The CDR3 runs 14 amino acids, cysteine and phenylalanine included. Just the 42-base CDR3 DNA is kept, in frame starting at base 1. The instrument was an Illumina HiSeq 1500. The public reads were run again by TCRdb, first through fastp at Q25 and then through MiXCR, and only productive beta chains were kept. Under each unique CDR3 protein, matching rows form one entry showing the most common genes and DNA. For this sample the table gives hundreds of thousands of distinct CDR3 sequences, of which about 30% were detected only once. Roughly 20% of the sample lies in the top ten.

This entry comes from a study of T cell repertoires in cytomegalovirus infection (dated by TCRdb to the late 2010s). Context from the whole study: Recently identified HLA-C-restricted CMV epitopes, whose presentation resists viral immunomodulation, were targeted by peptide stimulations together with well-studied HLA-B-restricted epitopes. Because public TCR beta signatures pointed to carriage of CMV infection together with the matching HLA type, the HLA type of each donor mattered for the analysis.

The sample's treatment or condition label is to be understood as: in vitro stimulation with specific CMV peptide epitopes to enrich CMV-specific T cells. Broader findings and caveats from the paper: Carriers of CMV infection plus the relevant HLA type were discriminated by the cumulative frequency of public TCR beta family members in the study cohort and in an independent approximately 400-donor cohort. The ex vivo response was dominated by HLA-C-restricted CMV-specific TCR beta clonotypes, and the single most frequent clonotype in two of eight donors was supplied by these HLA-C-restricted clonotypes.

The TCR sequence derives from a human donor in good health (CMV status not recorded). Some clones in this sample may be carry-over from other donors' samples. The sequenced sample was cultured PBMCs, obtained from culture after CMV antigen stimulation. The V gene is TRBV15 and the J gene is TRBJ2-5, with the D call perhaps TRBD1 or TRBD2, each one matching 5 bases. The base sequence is TGTGCCACCAGCAGAGGAAGGGGATCCGGGGCCCAGTACTTC. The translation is CATSRGRGSGAQYF.